Below are 5 T cell receptor beta chains sequenced from a single sample in a study of radiation and T cells in renal cell carcinoma. Sequenced by immunoSEQ multiplex PCR; TCRdb stores in-frame clones only, minus some. The sample lists 150,000 to 160,000 clones; about 87% were seen once. The time point is: blood 2 weeks post-SBRT. Regarding treatment: 15 Gy SBRT to primary tumor, nephrectomy 4 weeks later. Sequencing was performed on blood, taken from a patient whose treatment included radiotherapy and nephrectomy. The receptor source for this set is a woman in her fifties or sixties with renal cell carcinoma.

In nucleotides, the CDR3 is TGTGCCAGCAGCGTAGTGGGCCCTTTCTACGAGCAGTACTTC. The encoded protein is CASSVVGPFYEQYF. The V call is TRBV9, the J call TRBJ2-7; D call uncertain. CDR1 and CDR2 (germline): SGDLS, YYNGEE. The germline V and J ends were trimmed by 0 bases and 3 bases, with 10 bases remaining between them. The CDR3 is 14 residues long.

J is TRBJ2-7 and V is TRBV7-2; 11 bases match TRBD2. The ends lost 5 bases at V and 7 bases at J; junction bases unmatched: 7. CDR3 length: 14 residues. CDR1 is SGHTA, CDR2 FQGNSA, per germline. CDR3 sequence: CASSHTSGGREQYF. CDR3 DNA: TGTGCCAGCAGCCATACTAGCGGGGGTCGGGAGCAGTACTTC.

The chain links TRBV5-1 to TRBJ2-2; no clear D. Germline loops: CDR1 SGHRS, CDR2 YFSETQ. V was trimmed by 0 bases and J by 6 bases, leaving 12 bases between them. The CDR3 has 15 amino acids. CDR3 coding DNA: TGCGCCAGCAGCTTGGATGGGGAAGAAGCCGGGGAGCTGTTTTTT. Protein sequence: CASSLDGEEAGELFF.

The chain combines TRBV19 with TRBJ2-3; 9 bases agree with TRBD1. Unmatched junction bases numbered 15, after V lost 5 bases and J lost 6 bases. The length of the CDR3 is 17 residues. From germline, CDR1 is LNHDA and CDR2 SQIVND (reference sequence). This chain's CDR3 is CASSQGQGTIELDTQYF. CDR3 coding DNA: TGTGCCAGTAGTCAAGGACAGGGGACGATTGAATTGGATACGCAGTATTTT.

This clone was seen a few times. The gene calls are TRBV19 and TRBJ1-1; 10 bases align to TRBD1. V gave up 5 bases and J gave up 10 bases; unmatched junction bases: 7. Germline V gives CDR1 LNHDA, CDR2 SQIVND (reference sequence). This CDR3 contains 13 residues. The CDR3 bases are TGTGCCAGTAGTGACAGGGGGCAATTCAGAGCTTTCTTT. As protein: CASSDRGQFRAFF.